Below are 5 T cell receptor beta chains sequenced from a single sample in a study of blood T cell repertoires in COVID-19. TCRdb keeps only in-frame clones here, not all; method: immunoSEQ multiplex PCR. The table lists a few hundred thousand clones, 80% to 90% of them singletons. Sequences were obtained from peripheral blood. The receptors stem from an elderly woman with COVID-19, enrolled during active disease.

V and J are TRBV30 and TRBJ1-1; D is ambiguous. With 3 bases removed from V and 2 bases from J, the gap between germline ends came to 10 bases. Germline CDR1 reads GTSNPN; CDR2 reads SVGIG (reference sequence). The CDR3 runs 13 residues. CDR3 loop: CAWRSGGNTEAFF. The CDR3 nucleotides are TGTGCCTGGAGATCAGGAGGTAACACTGAAGCTTTCTTT.

The J gene is TRBJ1-4, the V gene TRBV29-1, with a possible D match to TRBD1 (6 bases). CDR1 SQVTM and CDR2 ANQGSEA come from the germline V gene. The CDR3 extends over 12 amino acids. This chain's CDR3 is CSTKGEGEKLFF. CDR3 sequence (DNA): TGCAGTACCAAGGGGGAGGGTGAAAAACTGTTTTTT.

This rearrangement joins TRBV28 to TRBJ2-2, with TRBD1 identical over 10 bases. The germline V gene has CDR1 MDHEN and CDR2 SYDVKM. With V trimmed by 5 bases and J by 7 bases, 7 bases remained unmatched. The CDR3 contains 15 residues. The CDR3 loop is CASSPGQGLVGELFF. CDR3 nucleotides: TGTGCCAGCAGTCCGGGACAGGGGTTGGTCGGGGAGCTGTTTTTT.

The chain combines TRBV5-1 with TRBJ2-1; the D is unclear. Per germline, CDR1 SGHRS and CDR2 YFSETQ. Trimming left V 4 bases short and J 7 bases short, with 15 bases between. The CDR3 is 14 residues long. The CDR3 here is CASSLDPEVNEQFF. The CDR3, as DNA: TGCGCCAGCAGCCTAGACCCCGAGGTGAATGAGCAGTTCTTC.

The V gene is TRBV7-2, the J gene TRBJ2-1; 12 bases map to TRBD2. The CDR3 extends over 19 amino acids. Trimming at V came to 5 bases and at J to 1 base, leaving 12 bases not matched to a gene. CDR1 and CDR2 from the germline V gene are SGHTA and FQGNSA. CDR3 coding DNA: TGTGCCAGCAGCCACCCCTCTACTAGCGGGGGGCTGTCCTACAATGAGCAGTTCTTC. The encoded protein is CASSHPSTSGGLSYNEQFF.